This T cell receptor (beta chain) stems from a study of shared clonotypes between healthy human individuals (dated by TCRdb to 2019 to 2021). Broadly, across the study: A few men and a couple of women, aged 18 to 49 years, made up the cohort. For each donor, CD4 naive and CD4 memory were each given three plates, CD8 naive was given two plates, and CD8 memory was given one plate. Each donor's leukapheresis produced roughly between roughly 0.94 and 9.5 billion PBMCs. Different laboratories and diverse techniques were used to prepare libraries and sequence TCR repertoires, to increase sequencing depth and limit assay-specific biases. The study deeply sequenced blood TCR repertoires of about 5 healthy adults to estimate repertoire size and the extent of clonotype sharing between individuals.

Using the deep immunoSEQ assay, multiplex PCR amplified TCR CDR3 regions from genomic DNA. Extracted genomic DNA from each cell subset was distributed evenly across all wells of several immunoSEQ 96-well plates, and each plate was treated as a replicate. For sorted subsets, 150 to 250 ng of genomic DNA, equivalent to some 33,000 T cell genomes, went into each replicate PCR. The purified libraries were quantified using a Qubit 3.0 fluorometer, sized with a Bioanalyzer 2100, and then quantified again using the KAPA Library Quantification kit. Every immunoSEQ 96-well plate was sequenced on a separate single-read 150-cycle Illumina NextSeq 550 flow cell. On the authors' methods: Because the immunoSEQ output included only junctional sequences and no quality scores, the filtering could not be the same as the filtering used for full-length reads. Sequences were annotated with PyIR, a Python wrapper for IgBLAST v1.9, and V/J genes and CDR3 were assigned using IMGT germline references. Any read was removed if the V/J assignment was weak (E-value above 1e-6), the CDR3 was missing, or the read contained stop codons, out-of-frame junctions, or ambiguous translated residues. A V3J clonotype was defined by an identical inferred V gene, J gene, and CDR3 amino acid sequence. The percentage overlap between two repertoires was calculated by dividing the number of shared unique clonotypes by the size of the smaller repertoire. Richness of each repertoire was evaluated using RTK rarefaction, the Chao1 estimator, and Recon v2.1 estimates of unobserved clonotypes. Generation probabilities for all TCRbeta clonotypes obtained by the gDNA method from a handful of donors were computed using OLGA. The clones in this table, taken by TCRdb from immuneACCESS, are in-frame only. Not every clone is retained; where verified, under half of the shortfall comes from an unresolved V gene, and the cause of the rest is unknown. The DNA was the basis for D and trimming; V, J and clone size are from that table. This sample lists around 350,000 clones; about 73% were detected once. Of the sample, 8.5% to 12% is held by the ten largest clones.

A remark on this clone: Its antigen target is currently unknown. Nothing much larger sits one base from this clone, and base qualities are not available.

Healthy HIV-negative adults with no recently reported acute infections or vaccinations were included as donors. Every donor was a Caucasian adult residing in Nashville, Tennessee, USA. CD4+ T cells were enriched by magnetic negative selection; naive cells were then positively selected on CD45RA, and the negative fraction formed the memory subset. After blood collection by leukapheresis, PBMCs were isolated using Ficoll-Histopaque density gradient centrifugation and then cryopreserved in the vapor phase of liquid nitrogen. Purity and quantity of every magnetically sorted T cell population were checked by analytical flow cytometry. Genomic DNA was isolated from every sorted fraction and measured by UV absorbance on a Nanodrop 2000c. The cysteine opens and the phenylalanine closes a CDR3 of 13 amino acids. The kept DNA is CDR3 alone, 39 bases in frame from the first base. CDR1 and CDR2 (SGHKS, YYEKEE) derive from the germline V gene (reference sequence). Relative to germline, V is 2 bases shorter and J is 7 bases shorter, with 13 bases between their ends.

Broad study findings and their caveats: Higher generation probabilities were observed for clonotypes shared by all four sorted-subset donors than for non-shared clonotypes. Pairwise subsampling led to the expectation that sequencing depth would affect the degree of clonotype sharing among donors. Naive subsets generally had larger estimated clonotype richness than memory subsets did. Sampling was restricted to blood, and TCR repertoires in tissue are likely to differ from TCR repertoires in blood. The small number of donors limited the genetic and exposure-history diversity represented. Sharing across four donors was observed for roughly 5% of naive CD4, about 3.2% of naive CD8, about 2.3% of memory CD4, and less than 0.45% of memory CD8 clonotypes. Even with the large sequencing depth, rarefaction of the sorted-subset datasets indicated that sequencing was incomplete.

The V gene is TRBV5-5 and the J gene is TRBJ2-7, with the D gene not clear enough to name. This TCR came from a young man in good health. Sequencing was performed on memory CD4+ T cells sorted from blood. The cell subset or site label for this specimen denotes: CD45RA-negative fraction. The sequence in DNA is TGTGCCAGCAGCTTCCTCCCCACCTGGGAGCAGTACTTC. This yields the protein CASSFLPTWEQYF. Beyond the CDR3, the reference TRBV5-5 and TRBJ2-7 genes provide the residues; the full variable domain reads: DAGVTQSPTHLIKTRGQQVTLRCSPISGHKSVSWYQQVLGQGPQFIFQYYEKEERGRGNFPDRFSARQFPNYSSELNVNALLLGDSALYLCASSFLPTWEQYFGPGTRLTVT.